Following are 12 T cell receptor beta chains from one sample sequenced in a study of T cell responses to AZD1222 COVID-19 vaccine. Some clones are missing from TCRdb's copy, which holds only in-frame ones; the method was immunoSEQ multiplex PCR. The sample lists around 70,000 clones, about 90% occurring once. The specimen comprised peripheral blood, sampled 28 days after the second AZD1222 dose. The receptors were sampled from an adult who received the AZD1222 COVID-19 vaccine.

This chain links TRBV27 with TRBJ1-6; D is possibly TRBD1 (6 bases). The CDR3 is 19 residues long. V was cut by 5 bases and J by 0 bases, with 20 bases left in between. From germline, CDR1 is MNHEY and CDR2 SMNVEV (reference sequence). The CDR3 DNA follows: TGTGCCAGCAGTGTCGGACAGCTTACCTTAAGCTCCTATAATTCACCCCTCCACTTT. This gives the protein CASSVGQLTLSSYNSPLHF.

The CDR3 sequence: CASSTPSWTEAFF. The CDR3 DNA sequence: TGTGCCAGCTCAACTCCCTCTTGGACCGAAGCTTTCTTT. The chain recombines TRBV18 with TRBJ1-1; no clear D. CDR3 size: 13 residues. Trimming removed 5 bases at V and 8 bases at J, with 15 bases between. Per germline, CDR1 KGHSH and CDR2 LQKENI.

The V call is TRBV10-3, the J call TRBJ2-5; D is unclear. V shed 2 bases and J shed 1 base, with 2 bases lying between them. Germline V gene sequence: CDR1 ENHRY, CDR2 SYGVKD. The CDR3 is 12 residues long. The CDR3 loop is CAISETQETQYF. For the CDR3, the DNA is TGTGCCATCAGTGAGACCCAAGAGACCCAGTACTTC.

CDR3 sequence: CAWRNSGANVLTF. The CDR3 region has the DNA TGTGCCTGGAGGAACTCTGGGGCCAACGTCCTGACTTTC. V is TRBV30 and J is TRBJ2-6, with D unclear. V lost 3 bases to trimming and J lost 0 bases, with 3 bases between them. CDR1 and CDR2 from the germline V gene are GTSNPN and SVGIG (reference sequence). The CDR3 is made up of 13 amino acids.

The V and J genes are TRBV19 and TRBJ1-3; D call uncertain. This CDR3 has 15 amino acids. Germline V gene lookup returns CDR1 LNHDA and CDR2 SQIVND (reference sequence). V was clipped by 4 bases and J by 0 bases, with 10 bases between them. The CDR3 is CASSTGSSSGNTIYF. The CDR3 DNA follows: TGTGCCAGTAGTACGGGCAGCAGCTCTGGAAACACCATATATTTT.

The V and J genes are TRBV11-2 and TRBJ1-5; weak D call: TRBD1 (6 bases). CDR1 and CDR2 (germline): SGHAT, FQNNGV. The V and J ends lost 6 bases and 2 bases respectively, with 11 bases between them. The CDR3 is 14 amino acids. The CDR3 coding sequence is TGTGCCAGCAGTCCGGCAGGGGGCAATCAGCCCCAGCATTTT. Translation: CASSPAGGNQPQHF.

The chain uses TRBV6-5 and TRBJ2-7; perhaps TRBD2 as D (5 bases). Germline V gives CDR1 MNHEY, CDR2 SVGAGI. V was clipped by 0 bases and J by 2 bases, with 11 bases between them. CDR3 length: 15 residues. CDR3 DNA sequence: TGTGCCAGCAGTTACTCAAGCAGCGGCCCCTACGAGCAGTACTTC. Its protein is CASSYSSSGPYEQYF.

A few counts support this clone. V usage is TRBV5-1 and J usage is TRBJ2-1; D is perhaps TRBD2 (6 bases). Germline V CDR1 and CDR2: SGHRS, YFSETQ. The CDR3 totals 16 residues. V was pared by 2 bases and J by 4 bases, with 16 bases between. CDR3 residues: CASSFLGGLTYNEQFF. Written as DNA, the CDR3 is TGCGCCAGCAGCTTCTTGGGAGGCCTGACGTACAATGAGCAGTTCTTC.

This chain links TRBV4-3 with TRBJ1-1; D remains ambiguous. The CDR3 contains 14 residues. Per germline, CDR1 LGHNA and CDR2 YSLEER. Trimming took off 0 bases at V and 1 base at J, with 6 bases between the two ends. The CDR3 DNA reads as TGCGCCAGCAGCCAAGAAGGCCGGAACACTGAAGCTTTCTTT. Translation gives CASSQEGRNTEAFF.

V usage is TRBV29-1 and J usage is TRBJ1-2, with D possibly being TRBD1 (5 bases). The CDR3 is made up of 15 amino acids. Trimming cost V 1 base and J 3 bases, with 15 bases left between them. Germline CDR1 SQVTM, CDR2 ANQGSEA. This chain's CDR3 is CSVEGTGDPDYGYTF. The CDR3 bases are TGCAGCGTTGAAGGAACCGGGGACCCAGACTATGGCTACACCTTC. Using reference TRBV29-1 and TRBJ1-2 for the parts outside the CDR3, the full variable domain is SAVISQKPSRDICQRGTSLTIQCQVDSQVTMMFWYRQQPGQSLTLIATANQGSEATYESGFVIDKFPISRPNLTFSTLTVSNMSPEDSSIYLCSVEGTGDPDYGYTFGSGTRLTVV.

This clone appeared a single time. The chain couples TRBV2 to TRBJ1-1; the D is unclear. Germline V gene sequence: CDR1 SNHLY, CDR2 FYNNEI. The V end lost 4 bases, the J end lost 2 bases, and 5 bases lay between the germline ends. The CDR3 extends over 12 amino acids. The CDR3 nucleotides are TGTGCCAGCAGTGGACTCAACACTGAAGCTTTCTTT. As protein: CASSGLNTEAFF.

The chain joins TRBV6-5 to TRBJ2-1; 8 nucleotides align to TRBD2. The germline gives CDR1 MNHEY, CDR2 SVGAGI. V shed 10 bases and J 4 bases; nucleotides not matched to a gene: 12. The CDR3 consists of 15 residues. CDR3 bases: TGTGCCACCCAACCCCCGGGGGGGCCTTACAATGAGCAGTTCTTC. This gives the protein CATQPPGGPYNEQFF.